This TCR beta chain was sequenced for a study of T cells in Graves' hyperthyroidism and ophthalmopathy. This clonotype showed up many times. CDR3 size: 13 residues. CDR1 is SGHNT and CDR2 is YENEEA in the germline V gene. V gave up 0 bases and J gave up 4 bases, with 6 bases separating them. Template material for amplifying TCR beta CDR3 regions consisted of RNA transcripts. The study used the HTBI primer set for a first-round RT-PCR of the TCR CDR3. In TCRdb, the multiplex PCR reads were re-called with MiXCR into one record per CDR3 protein. This sample has approximately 620,000 distinct CDR3 sequences, with more than 11% found just once.

The chain recombines TRBV11-3 with TRBJ1-1; D is ambiguous. Sequenced: blood. This clonotype was obtained from a woman younger than 45 with Graves' hyperthyroidism that later progressed to Graves' ophthalmopathy. This CDR3 reads CASSLDPFTEAFF. The CDR3 region has the DNA TGTGCCAGCAGCTTAGACCCTTTCACTGAAGCTTTCTTT.